This T cell receptor beta chain was retrieved from a study of T cells in Graves' hyperthyroidism and ophthalmopathy. Lactation, pregnancy, other autoimmune disease or uncontrolled infection excluded patients. Germline V lookup: CDR1 SGDLS, CDR2 YYNGEE. Trimming took 3 bases from V and 5 from J, leaving 12 bases between them. The CDR3 has 14 residues. This clonotype has at least ten counts. Its antigen is undetermined. Study conclusions and caveats: Blood also showed most of the thyroid clonotypes that were expanded above 0.001. Prediction of ophthalmopathy progression came a median roughly 6.7 months pre-onset.

Researchers took RNA transcripts and amplified the TCR beta CDR3 regions from them. The HTBI primer set served for first-round RT-PCR of the TCR CDR3. TCRdb redid the calling of the multiplex PCR reads with MiXCR, one entry per CDR3 protein. This table holds over 650,000 distinct CDR3 sequences, about 45% found once. The source is an adult man with Graves' disease, either hyperthyroidism or ophthalmopathy (not recorded which). The sequencing sample was made of peripheral blood or thyroid tissue (not recorded which). The chain has TRBV9 and TRBJ1-5; D is unclear. The CDR3 DNA reads as TGTGCCAGCAGCGAGCGGGCTGGCGATCAGCCCCAGCATTTT. Translation: CASSERAGDQPQHF.